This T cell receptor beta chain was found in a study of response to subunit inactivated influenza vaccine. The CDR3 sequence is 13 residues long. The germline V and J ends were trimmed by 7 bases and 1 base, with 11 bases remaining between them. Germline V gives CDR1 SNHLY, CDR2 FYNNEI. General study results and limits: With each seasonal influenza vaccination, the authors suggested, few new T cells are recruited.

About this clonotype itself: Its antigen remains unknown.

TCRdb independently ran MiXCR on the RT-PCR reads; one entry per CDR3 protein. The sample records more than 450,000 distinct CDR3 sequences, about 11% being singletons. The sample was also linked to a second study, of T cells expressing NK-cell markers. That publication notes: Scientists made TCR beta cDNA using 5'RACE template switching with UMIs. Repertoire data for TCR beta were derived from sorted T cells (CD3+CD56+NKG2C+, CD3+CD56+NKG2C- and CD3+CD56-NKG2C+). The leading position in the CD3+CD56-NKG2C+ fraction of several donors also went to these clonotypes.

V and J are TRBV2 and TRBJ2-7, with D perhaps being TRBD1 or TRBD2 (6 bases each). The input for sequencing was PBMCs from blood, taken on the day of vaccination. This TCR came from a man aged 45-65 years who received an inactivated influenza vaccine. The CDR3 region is CASKEGGSYEQYF. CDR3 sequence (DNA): TGTGCCAGCAAGGAAGGGGGGTCCTACGAGCAGTACTTC.